The clone carrying this TCR beta chain has more than one count but fewer than ten. Its target is unknown. The data were taken from a study of T cells in Graves' hyperthyroidism and ophthalmopathy. Trimming removed 4 bases at V and 0 bases at J, with 11 bases between. CDR1 and CDR2 from the germline V gene are LGHNA and YSLEER. The length of the CDR3 is 15 residues. Amplification targeted TCR beta CDR3 regions from RNA transcripts. TCR CDR3 underwent first-round RT-PCR with the HTBI primer set. TCRdb reprocessed the multiplex PCR reads with MiXCR, giving one entry per CDR3 protein. The sample has approximately 490,000 distinct CDR3 sequences, about 20% seen once. Study conclusions and caveats: From stable hyperthyroidism, ophthalmopathy was separated by a 13 V-J model. Blood shared most expanded thyroid clonotypes above 0.001.

The clonotype originates from a woman between 70 and 85 years old with Graves' ophthalmopathy. Sample: blood. J is TRBJ2-3 and V is TRBV4-3; D might be TRBD2 (5 bases). The CDR3 nucleotides read TGCGCCAGCAGCCGATGGAGGAAAAGCACAGATACGCAGTATTTT. The encoded protein is CASSRWRKSTDTQYF.